This TCR beta chain derives from a study of blood T cell repertoires in COVID-19. Sequenced by immunoSEQ multiplex PCR; TCRdb stores in-frame clones only, minus some. This table has 300,000 to 400,000 clones, 88% appearing once. J gave up 5 bases and V 2 bases, and 7 bases lay outside the gene matches. The length of the CDR3 is 14 residues. Germline values: CDR1 SGHRS, CDR2 YFSETQ. The sequence came from a woman in her twenties or thirties with acute COVID-19. This chain joins TRBV5-1 and TRBJ2-7; 7 nucleotides match TRBD1. The sample taken for sequencing was PBMCs or T cells enriched from blood (not recorded which). The CDR3 nucleotides are TGCGCCAGCAGCTTCCAGGGGGTCTGGGACGAGCAGTACTTC. Its translation is CASSFQGVWDEQYF.